This TCR beta chain is drawn from a study of identical twins. Study observations and caveats: Insertions were fewer in abundant cord blood beta clonotypes, whereas memory repertoires showed none of this pattern.

TCRdb itself ran the 5' RACE reads through MiXCR, one entry per CDR3 protein. In the table there are roughly 720,000 distinct CDR3 sequences, about 20% of which are singletons. The CDR3 runs 12 residues. Trimming stripped 5 bases from V and 1 base from J, with 5 bases between. The V gene's germline CDR1 is LNHNV and CDR2 YYDKDF (reference sequence). The sample holds many counts of this clonotype. Its target is unknown. Another study also made use of these data, one on T cells expressing NK-cell markers.

The V gene is TRBV15, the J gene TRBJ1-2; D not certain. The sample comprised PBMCs. The source is a young woman in good health. The CDR3 spells CATSEVNYGYTF. CDR3 nucleotide sequence: TGTGCCACCAGCGAGGTTAACTATGGCTACACCTTC.